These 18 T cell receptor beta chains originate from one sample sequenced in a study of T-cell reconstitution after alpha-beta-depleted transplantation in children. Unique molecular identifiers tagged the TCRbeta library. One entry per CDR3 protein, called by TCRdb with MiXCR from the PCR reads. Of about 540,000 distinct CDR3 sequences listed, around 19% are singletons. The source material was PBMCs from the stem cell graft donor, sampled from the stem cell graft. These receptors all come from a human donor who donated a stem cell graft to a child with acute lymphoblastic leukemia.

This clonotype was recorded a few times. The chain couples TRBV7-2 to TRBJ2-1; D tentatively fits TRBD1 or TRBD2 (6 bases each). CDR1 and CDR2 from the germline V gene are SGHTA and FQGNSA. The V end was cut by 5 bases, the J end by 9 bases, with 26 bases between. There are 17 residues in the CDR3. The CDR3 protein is CASSTPAWRGRGSEQFF. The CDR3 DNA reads TGTGCCAGCAGCACTCCTGCCTGGCGGGGTAGGGGGAGTGAGCAGTTCTTC. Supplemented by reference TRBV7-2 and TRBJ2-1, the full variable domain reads GAGVSQSPSNKVTEKGKDVELRCDPISGHTALYWYRQSLGQGLEFLIYFQGNSAPDKSGLPSDRFSAERTGGSVSTLTIQRTQQEDSAVYLCASSTPAWRGRGSEQFFGPGTRLTVL.

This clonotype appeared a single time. The CDR3 nucleotides read TGCAGTGCCGAGCCCCGGGACAGGGTCTACGAGCAGTACTTC. Its translation is CSAEPRDRVYEQYF. This chain uses TRBV20-1 with TRBJ2-7, with 9 bases lining up with TRBD1. The V gene end was trimmed by 6 bases and the J gene end by 3 bases; junction bases not matched to a gene: 9. CDR1 and CDR2 from the germline V gene are DFQATT and SNEGSKA (reference sequence). CDR3 length: 14 amino acids.

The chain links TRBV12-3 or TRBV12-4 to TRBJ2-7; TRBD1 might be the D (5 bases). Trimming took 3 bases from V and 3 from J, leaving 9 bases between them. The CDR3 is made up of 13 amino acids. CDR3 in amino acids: CASSFRTHYEQYF. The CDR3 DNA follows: TGTGCCAGCAGTTTCAGGACACACTACGAGCAGTACTTC.

CDR3: CSVEDQQGLTNTEAFF. In nucleotides, the CDR3 is TGCAGCGTTGAAGATCAACAGGGGTTGACGAACACTGAAGCTTTCTTT. This chain links TRBV29-1 with TRBJ1-1, with 7 bases identical to TRBD1. Germline-derived CDR1 and CDR2 are SQVTM and ANQGSEA. The V gene end was trimmed by 0 bases and the J gene end by 1 base; junction bases not matched to a gene: 8. This CDR3 comprises 16 residues. Supplemented by reference TRBV29-1 and TRBJ1-1, the full variable domain reads SAVISQKPSRDICQRGTSLTIQCQVDSQVTMMFWYRQQPGQSLTLIATANQGSEATYESGFVIDKFPISRPNLTFSTLTVSNMSPEDSSIYLCSVEDQQGLTNTEAFFGQGTRLTVV.

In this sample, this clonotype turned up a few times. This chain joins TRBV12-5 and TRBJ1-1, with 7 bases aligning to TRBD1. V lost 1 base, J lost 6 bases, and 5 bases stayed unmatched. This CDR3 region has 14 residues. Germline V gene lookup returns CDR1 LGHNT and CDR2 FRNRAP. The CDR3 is CASGLGNRGAEAFF. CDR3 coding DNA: TGTGCTAGTGGTTTGGGAAACAGGGGCGCTGAAGCTTTCTTT.

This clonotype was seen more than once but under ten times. The CDR3 here is CSGEGGPRNNEQFF. The DNA for the CDR3 is TGCAGCGGAGAGGGGGGTCCCCGGAACAATGAGCAGTTCTTC. This chain uses TRBV29-1 with TRBJ2-1; the D call may be TRBD1 or TRBD2 (6 bases each). Per the germline V gene, CDR1 is SQVTM and CDR2 is ANQGSEA. The CDR3 sequence is 14 residues long. Trimming shortened V by 7 bases and J by 5 bases, and 18 bases separated the two germline ends.

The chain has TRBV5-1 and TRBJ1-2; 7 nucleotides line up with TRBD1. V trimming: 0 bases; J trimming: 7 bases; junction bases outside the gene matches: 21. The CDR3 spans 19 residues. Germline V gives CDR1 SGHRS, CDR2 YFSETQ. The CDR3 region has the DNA TGCGCCAGCAGCTTGGGCCCCGCTTTCCGACAGGGAGCCACCCGTGGCTACACCTTC. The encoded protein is CASSLGPAFRQGATRGYTF. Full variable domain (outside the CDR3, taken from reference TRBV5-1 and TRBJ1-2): KAGVTQTPRYLIKTRGQQVTLSCSPISGHRSVSWYQQTPGQGLQFLFEYFSETQRNKGNFPGRFSGRQFSNSRSEMNVSTLELGDSALYLCASSLGPAFRQGATRGYTFGSGTRLTVV.

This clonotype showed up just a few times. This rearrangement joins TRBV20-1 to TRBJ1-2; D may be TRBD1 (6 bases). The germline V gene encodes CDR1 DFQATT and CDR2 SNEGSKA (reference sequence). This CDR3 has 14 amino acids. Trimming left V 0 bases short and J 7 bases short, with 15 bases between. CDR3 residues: CSARDGGGLGGYTF. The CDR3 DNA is TGCAGTGCTAGAGATGGAGGGGGGCTAGGTGGCTACACCTTC.

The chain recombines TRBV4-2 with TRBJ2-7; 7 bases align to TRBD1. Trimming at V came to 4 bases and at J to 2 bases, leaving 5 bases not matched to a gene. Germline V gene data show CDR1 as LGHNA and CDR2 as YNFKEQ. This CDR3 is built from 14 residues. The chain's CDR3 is CASSPYRGPYEQYF. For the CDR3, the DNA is TGTGCCAGCAGCCCATACAGGGGACCCTACGAGCAGTACTTC.

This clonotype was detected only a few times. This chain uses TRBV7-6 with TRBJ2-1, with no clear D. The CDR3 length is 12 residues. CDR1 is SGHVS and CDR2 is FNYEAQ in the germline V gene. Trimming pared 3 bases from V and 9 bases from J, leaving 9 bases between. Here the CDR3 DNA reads TGTGCCAGCAGCTTCCCGTGGGGTGAGCAGTTCTTC. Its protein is CASSFPWGEQFF.

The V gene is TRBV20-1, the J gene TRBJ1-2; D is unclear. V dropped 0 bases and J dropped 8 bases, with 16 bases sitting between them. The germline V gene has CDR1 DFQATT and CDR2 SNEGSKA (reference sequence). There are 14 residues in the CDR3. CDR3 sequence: CSARDPGRVEGYTF. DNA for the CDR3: TGCAGTGCTAGAGATCCTGGCAGAGTCGAGGGCTACACCTTC.

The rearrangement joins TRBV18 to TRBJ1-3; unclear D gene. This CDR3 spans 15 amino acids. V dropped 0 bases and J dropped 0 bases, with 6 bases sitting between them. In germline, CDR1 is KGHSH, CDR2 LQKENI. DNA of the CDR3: TGTGCCAGCTCACCACCGTCGAGCTCTGGAAACACCATATATTTT. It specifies CASSPPSSSGNTIYF.

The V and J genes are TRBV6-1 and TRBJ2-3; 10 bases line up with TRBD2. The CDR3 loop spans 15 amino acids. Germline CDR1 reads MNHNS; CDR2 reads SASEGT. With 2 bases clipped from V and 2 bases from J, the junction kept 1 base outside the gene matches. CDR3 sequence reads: CASSELAGATDTQYF. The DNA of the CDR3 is TGTGCCAGCAGTGAACTAGCGGGAGCCACAGATACGCAGTATTTT.

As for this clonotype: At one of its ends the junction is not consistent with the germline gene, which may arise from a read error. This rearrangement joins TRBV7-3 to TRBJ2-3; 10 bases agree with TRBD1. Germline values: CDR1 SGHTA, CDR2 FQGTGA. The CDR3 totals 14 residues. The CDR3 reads CASSLSPGQGPLFF. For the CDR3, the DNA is TGTGCCAGCAGCTTAAGCCCGGGACAGGGGCCGCTCTTTTTT.

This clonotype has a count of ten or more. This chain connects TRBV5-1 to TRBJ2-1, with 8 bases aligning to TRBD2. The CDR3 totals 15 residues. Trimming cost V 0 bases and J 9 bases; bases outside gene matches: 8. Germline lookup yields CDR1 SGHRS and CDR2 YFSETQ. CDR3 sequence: CASSLGREGRGEQFF. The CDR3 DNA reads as TGCGCCAGCAGCTTGGGACGGGAGGGCCGTGGTGAGCAGTTCTTC. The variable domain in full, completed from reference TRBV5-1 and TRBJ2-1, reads KAGVTQTPRYLIKTRGQQVTLSCSPISGHRSVSWYQQTPGQGLQFLFEYFSETQRNKGNFPGRFSGRQFSNSRSEMNVSTLELGDSALYLCASSLGREGRGEQFFGPGTRLTVL.

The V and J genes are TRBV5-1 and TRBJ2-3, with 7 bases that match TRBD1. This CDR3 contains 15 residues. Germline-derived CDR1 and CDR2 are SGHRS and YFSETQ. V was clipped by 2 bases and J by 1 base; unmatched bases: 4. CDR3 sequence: CASSFYRGRTDTQYF. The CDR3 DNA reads TGCGCCAGCAGCTTTTACAGGGGACGCACAGATACGCAGTATTTT.

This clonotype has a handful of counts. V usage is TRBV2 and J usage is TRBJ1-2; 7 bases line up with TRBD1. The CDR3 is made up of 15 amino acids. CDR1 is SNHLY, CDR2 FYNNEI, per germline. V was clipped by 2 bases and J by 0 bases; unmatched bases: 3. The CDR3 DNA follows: TGTGCCAGCAGTGAACAGGGGGTTTCTAACTATGGCTACACCTTC. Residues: CASSEQGVSNYGYTF.

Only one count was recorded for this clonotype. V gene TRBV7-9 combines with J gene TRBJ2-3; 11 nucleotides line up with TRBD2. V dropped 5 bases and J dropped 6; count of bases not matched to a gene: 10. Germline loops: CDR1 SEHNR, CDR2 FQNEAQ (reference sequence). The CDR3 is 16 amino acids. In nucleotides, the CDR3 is TGTGCCAGCAGCCCCCCTGGTAGCGGGAGGGCGGATACGCAGTATTTT. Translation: CASSPPGSGRADTQYF.